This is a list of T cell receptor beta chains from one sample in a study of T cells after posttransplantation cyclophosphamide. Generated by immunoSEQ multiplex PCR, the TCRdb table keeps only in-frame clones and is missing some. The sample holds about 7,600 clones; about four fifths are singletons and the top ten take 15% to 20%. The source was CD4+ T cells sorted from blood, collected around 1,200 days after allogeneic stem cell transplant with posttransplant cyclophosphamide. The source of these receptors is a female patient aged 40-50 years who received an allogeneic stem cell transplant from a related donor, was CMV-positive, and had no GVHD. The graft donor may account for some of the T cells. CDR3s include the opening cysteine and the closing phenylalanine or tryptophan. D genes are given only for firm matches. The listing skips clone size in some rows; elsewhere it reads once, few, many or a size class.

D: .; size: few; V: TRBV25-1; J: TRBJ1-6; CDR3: CASSEQGPKERNSPLHF; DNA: TGTGCCAGCAGTGAACAGGGCCCAAAGGAAAGAAATTCACCCCTCCACTTT
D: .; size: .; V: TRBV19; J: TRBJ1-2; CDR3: CASSISSGVYGYTF; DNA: TGTGCCAGTAGTATATCATCGGGGGTCTATGGCTACACCTTC
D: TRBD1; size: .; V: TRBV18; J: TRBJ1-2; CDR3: CASSRLQGAYGYTF; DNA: TGTGCCAGCTCACGGTTACAGGGGGCGTATGGCTACACCTTC
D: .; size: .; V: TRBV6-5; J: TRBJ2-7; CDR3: CASSYSEPFSEQYF; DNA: TGTGCCAGCAGTTACTCCGAACCCTTTAGCGAGCAGTACTTC
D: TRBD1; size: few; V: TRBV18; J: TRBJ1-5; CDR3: CASSPPGQASLQPQHF; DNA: TGTGCCAGCTCACCACCTGGACAGGCCAGCCTTCAGCCCCAGCATTTT
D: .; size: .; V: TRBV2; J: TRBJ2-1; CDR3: CASSMKTETAQFF; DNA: TGTGCCAGCAGTATGAAAACGGAGACTGCGCAGTTCTTC
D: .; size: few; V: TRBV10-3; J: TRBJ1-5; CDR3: CAISEQDNNQPQHF; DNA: TGTGCCATCAGTGAGCAGGACAACAATCAGCCCCAGCATTTT
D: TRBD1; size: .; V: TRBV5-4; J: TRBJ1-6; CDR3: CASSWMDRSYNSPLHF; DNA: TGTGCCAGCAGCTGGATGGACAGGAGCTATAATTCACCCCTCCACTTT
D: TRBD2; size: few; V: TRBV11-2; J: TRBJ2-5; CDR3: CASSLELAGGQAETQYF; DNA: TGTGCCAGCAGCTTAGAACTAGCGGGGGGGCAGGCGGAGACCCAGTACTTC
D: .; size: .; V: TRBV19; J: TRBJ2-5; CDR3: CASSQDRRRETQYF; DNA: TGTGCCAGTAGCCAAGACAGGCGACGAGAGACCCAGTACTTC
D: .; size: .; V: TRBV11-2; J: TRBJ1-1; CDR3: CASSFLQFNEAFF; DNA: TGTGCCAGCAGCTTTTTACAGTTCAATGAAGCTTTCTTT
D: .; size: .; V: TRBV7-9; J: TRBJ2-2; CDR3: CASSLAGPDSGELFF; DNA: TGTGCCAGCAGCTTAGCGGGTCCCGACTCCGGGGAGCTGTTTTTT
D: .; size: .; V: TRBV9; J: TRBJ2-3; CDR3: CASSVGSSLHTDTQYF; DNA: TGTGCCAGCAGCGTAGGAAGCTCCCTTCACACAGATACGCAGTATTTT
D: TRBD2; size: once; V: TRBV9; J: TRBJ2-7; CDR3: CASSVGLAGAYEQYF; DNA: TGTGCCAGCAGCGTAGGACTAGCGGGGGCCTACGAGCAGTACTTC
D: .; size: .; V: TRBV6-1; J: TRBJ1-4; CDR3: CASSVDKIPKLFF; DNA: TGTGCCAGCAGTGTCGACAAGATCCCGAAACTGTTTTTT
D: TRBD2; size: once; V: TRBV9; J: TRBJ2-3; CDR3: CASSSLAGGTDTQYF; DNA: TGTGCCAGCAGCAGTCTAGCGGGGGGTACAGATACGCAGTATTTT
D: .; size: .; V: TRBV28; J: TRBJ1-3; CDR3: CASSLVRGSGNTIYF; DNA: TGTGCCAGCAGTTTAGTCAGGGGCTCTGGAAACACCATATATTTT
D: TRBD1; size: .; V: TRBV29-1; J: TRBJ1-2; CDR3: CSVEPQGLDGYTF; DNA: TGCAGCGTTGAACCACAGGGGCTTGACGGCTACACCTTC
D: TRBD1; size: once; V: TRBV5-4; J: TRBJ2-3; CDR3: CASSLEGGLTDTQYF; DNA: TGTGCCAGCAGCTTGGAAGGGGGCCTCACAGATACGCAGTATTTT
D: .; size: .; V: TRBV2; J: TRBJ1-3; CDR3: CASSDGAGNTIYF; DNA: TGTGCCAGCAGCGACGGGGCTGGAAACACCATATATTTT
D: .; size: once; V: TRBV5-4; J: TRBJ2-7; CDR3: CASSLSGGRIEQYF; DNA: TGTGCCAGCAGCTTGTCGGGGGGCAGAATCGAGCAGTACTTC
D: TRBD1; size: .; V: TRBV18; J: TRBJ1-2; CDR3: CASSRDRGGGYTF; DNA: TGTGCCAGCTCACGAGACAGGGGAGGAGGCTACACCTTC
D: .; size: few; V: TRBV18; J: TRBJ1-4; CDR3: CASSHLPGKTNEKLFF; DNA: TGTGCCAGCTCACACCTTCCAGGGAAAACTAATGAAAAACTGTTTTTT
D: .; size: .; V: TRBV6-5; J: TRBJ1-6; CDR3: CASSELTDNSPLHF; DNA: TGTGCCAGCAGTGAACTCACCGATAATTCACCCCTCCACTTT
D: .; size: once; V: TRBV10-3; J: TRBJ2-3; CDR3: CAIGLSVSTDTQYF; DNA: TGTGCCATCGGCCTAAGCGTGAGCACAGATACGCAGTATTTT
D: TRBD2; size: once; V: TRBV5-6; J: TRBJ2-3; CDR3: CASSTGAGGSTDTQYF; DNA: TGTGCCAGCAGCACAGGAGCGGGGGGGAGCACAGATACGCAGTATTTT
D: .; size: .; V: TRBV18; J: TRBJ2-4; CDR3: CASSPGAKNIQYF; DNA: TGTGCCAGCTCCCCCGGAGCCAAAAACATTCAGTACTTC
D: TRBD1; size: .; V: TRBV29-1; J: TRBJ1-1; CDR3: CSVAEGAPSAFF; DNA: TGCAGCGTTGCAGAGGGGGCTCCGTCCGCTTTCTTT
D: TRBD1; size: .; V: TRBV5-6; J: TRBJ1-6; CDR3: CASSLGGGINSPLHF; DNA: TGTGCCAGCAGCTTGGGAGGGGGCATTAATTCACCCCTCCACTTT
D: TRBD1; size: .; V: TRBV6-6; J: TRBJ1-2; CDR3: CASTRSGQGFWGYTF; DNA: TGTGCCAGCACCCGTTCGGGACAGGGCTTTTGGGGCTACACCTTC
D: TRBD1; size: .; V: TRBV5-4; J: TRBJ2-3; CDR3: CASSGQGARVTDTQYF; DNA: TGTGCCAGCAGCGGACAGGGGGCGCGTGTCACAGATACGCAGTATTTT
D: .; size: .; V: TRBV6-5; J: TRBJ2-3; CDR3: CASSPGLLDTQYF; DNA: TGTGCCAGCAGCCCCGGACTGCTTGATACGCAGTATTTT
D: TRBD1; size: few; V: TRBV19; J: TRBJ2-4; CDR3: CASSGQGALYSIQYF; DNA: TGTGCCAGTAGCGGACAGGGGGCGCTATATAGCATTCAGTACTTC
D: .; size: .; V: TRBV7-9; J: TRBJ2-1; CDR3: CASSLDGGSYNEQFF; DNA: TGTGCCAGCAGCTTAGACGGGGGCTCCTACAATGAGCAGTTCTTC
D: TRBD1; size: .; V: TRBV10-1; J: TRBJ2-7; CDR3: CASSESNRGLDYEQYF; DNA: TGCGCCAGCAGTGAGTCGAACAGGGGGCTAGACTACGAGCAGTACTTC
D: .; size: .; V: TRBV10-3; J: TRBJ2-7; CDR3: CAISSRYEQYF; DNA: TGTGCCATCAGCTCCCGTTACGAGCAGTACTTC
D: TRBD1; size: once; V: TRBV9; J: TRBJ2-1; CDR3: CASSVSSGQYNEEQFF; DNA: TGTGCCAGCAGCGTATCATCGGGACAGTACAATGAGGAGCAGTTCTTC
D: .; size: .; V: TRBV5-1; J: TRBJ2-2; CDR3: CASSLKGDIANTGELFF; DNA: TGCGCCAGCAGCTTGAAAGGGGACATCGCGAACACCGGGGAGCTGTTTTTT
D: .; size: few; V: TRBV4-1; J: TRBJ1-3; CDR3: CASSQSTRGIPGNTIYF; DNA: TGCGCCAGCAGCCAGTCGACTCGGGGGATCCCTGGAAACACCATATATTTT
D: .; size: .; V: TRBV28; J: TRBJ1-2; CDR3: CASSALFGYTF; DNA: TGTGCCAGCAGTGCCCTATTTGGCTACACCTTC
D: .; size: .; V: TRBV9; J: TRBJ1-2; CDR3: CASSVTREANYGYTF; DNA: TGTGCCAGCAGCGTGACCCGGGAAGCTAACTATGGCTACACCTTC
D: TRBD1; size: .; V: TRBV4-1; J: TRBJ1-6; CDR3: CASSQSTGTGLAPLHF; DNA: TGCGCCAGCAGCCAATCCACCGGGACAGGGTTAGCCCCCCTCCACTTT
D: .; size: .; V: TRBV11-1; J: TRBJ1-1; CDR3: CASSLWTENTEAFF; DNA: TGTGCCAGCAGCTTATGGACAGAGAACACTGAAGCTTTCTTT